One and the same sample provided the 21 T cell receptor beta chains below, sequenced in a study of beta chain features in type 1 diabetes. Expressed TCRB transcripts were sequenced after all isolated RNA was converted to cDNA. The assay was immunoSEQ multiplex PCR, and TCRdb's table has in-frame clones only and misses some. The data show approximately 200,000 clones, about 9.3% seen once. The sequenced material came from naive CD4+ T cells from blood. The receptor set was obtained from a woman under 30 in good health.

This clone was recorded many times. This chain uses TRBV7-2 with TRBJ2-1, with 14 bases identical to TRBD2. CDR3 size: 15 residues. Germline values: CDR1 SGHTA, CDR2 FQGNSA. V lost 5 bases to trimming and J lost 8 bases; unmatched junction nucleotides: 5. The CDR3 nucleotides are TGTGCCAGCAGCCTCCCGGGACTAGCGGGAGATGAGCAGTTCTTC. This gives the protein CASSLPGLAGDEQFF.

The V gene is TRBV19, the J gene TRBJ1-1; D is unresolved. V was pared by 5 bases and J by 8 bases, with 15 bases between. CDR1 LNHDA and CDR2 SQIVND come from the germline V gene (reference sequence). The CDR3 sequence is 13 residues long. CDR3: CASSVTRGPEAFF. As DNA, the CDR3 is TGTGCCAGTAGTGTGACACGGGGTCCCGAAGCTTTCTTT. The full variable domain, completed using reference TRBV19 and TRBJ1-1, is DGGITQSPKYLFRKEGQNVTLSCEQNLNHDAMYWYRQDPGQGLRLIYYSQIVNDFQKGDIAEGYSVSREKKESFPLTVTSAQKNPTAFYLCASSVTRGPEAFFGQGTRLTVV.

The V call is TRBV5-1, the J call TRBJ1-1; TRBD1 is a possible D gene (6 bases). The V end lost 2 bases, the J end lost 3 bases, and 14 bases lay between the germline ends. The CDR3 has 15 residues. The germline gives CDR1 SGHRS, CDR2 YFSETQ. CDR3 sequence: CASSLTERGYTEAFF. CDR3 DNA: TGCGCCAGCAGCTTAACAGAAAGGGGGTACACTGAAGCTTTCTTT.

CDR3 in amino acids: CASSLESRVSNEQFF. The CDR3 nucleotides read TGCGCCAGCAGCTTGGAATCCAGGGTGTCGAATGAGCAGTTCTTC. The chain carries TRBV5-1 and TRBJ2-1; D perhaps matches TRBD1 (5 bases). The length of the CDR3 is 15 residues. V gave up 0 bases and J gave up 7 bases, with 14 bases separating them. Per the germline V gene, CDR1 is SGHRS and CDR2 is YFSETQ.

This clone was counted only a few times. The gene calls are TRBV18 and TRBJ2-3; TRBD1 matches at 8 bases. Losses at the gene ends were 3 bases for V and 4 bases for J; bases not matched to a gene: 12. The V gene's germline CDR1 is KGHSH and CDR2 LQKENI. The length of the CDR3 is 17 residues. The CDR3 is CASSPLPKGQGSDTQYF. For the CDR3, the DNA is TGTGCCAGCTCACCCCTCCCCAAAGGACAGGGATCAGATACGCAGTATTTT.

There are a few counts of this clone. The CDR3 region is CASSRTGGRETQYF. CDR3 DNA sequence: TGTGCCAGCAGCCGGACGGGGGGAAGGGAGACCCAGTACTTC. This chain links TRBV7-3 with TRBJ2-5; TRBD2 matches at 7 bases. V was pared by 5 bases and J by 5 bases, with 8 bases of the junction left unmatched. Germline assignment: CDR1 SGHTA and CDR2 FQGTGA. CDR3 length: 14 amino acids.

This clone turned up a few times. This chain links TRBV30 with TRBJ1-1; 8 positions match TRBD1. This CDR3 region has 13 residues. CDR1 is GTSNPN and CDR2 is SVGIG in the germline V gene (reference sequence). The V segment lost 5 bases and the J segment 1 base; nucleotides outside the gene matches: 3. The CDR3 protein is CAWARGPNTEAFF. CDR3 coding DNA: TGTGCCTGGGCCAGGGGGCCGAACACTGAAGCTTTCTTT. The full variable domain, rest sourced from reference TRBV30 and TRBJ1-1, is SQTIHQWPATLVQPVGSPLSLECTVEGTSNPNLYWYRQAAGRGLQLLFYSVGIGQISSEVPQNLSASRPQDRQFILSSKKLLLSDSGFYLCAWARGPNTEAFFGQGTRLTVV.

V usage is TRBV4-1 and J usage is TRBJ2-2; the D gene is possibly TRBD1 (6 bases). Trimming left V 2 bases short and J 6 bases short, with 13 bases between. The CDR3 spans 15 residues. The germline V gene has CDR1 MGHRA and CDR2 YSYEKL. The CDR3 DNA sequence: TGCGCCAGCAGCCAAACGGACAGTCGATCCGGGGAGCTGTTTTTT. Amino acid sequence: CASSQTDSRSGELFF.

This clone was counted a few times. The rearrangement links TRBV27 to TRBJ2-4, with 10 nucleotides matching TRBD1. V gave up 6 bases and J gave up 3 bases; unmatched junction bases: 11. The CDR3 has 17 amino acids. Germline V gene sequence: CDR1 MNHEY, CDR2 SMNVEV (reference sequence). The CDR3 DNA reads TGTGCCAGCAGGGCGGACAGGGGGATCCGAGGCAAAAACATTCAGTACTTC. Protein: CASRADRGIRGKNIQYF.

This clone has just a few counts. The V gene is TRBV6-5, the J gene TRBJ1-6; weak D call: TRBD1 (5 bases). Germline CDR1 MNHEY, CDR2 SVGAGI. The V gene lost 4 bases and the J gene lost 6 bases, with 10 bases spanning the gap. The CDR3 extends over 14 amino acids. This CDR3 is CASSSTASNSPLHF. The CDR3 bases are TGTGCCAGCAGTTCGACAGCAAGTAATTCACCCCTCCACTTT.

This clone showed up just a few times. The chain links TRBV7-3 to TRBJ1-1; D is perhaps TRBD1 (5 bases). The germline V and J ends were trimmed by 3 bases and 4 bases, with 9 bases remaining between them. This CDR3 is built from 13 residues. Germline assignment: CDR1 SGHTA and CDR2 FQGTGA. The DNA for the CDR3 is TGTGCCAGCAGCTTCACCAGGGCCACTGAAGCTTTCTTT. Its translation: CASSFTRATEAFF.

The CDR3 reads CASSLGPNNQPQHF. The CDR3 DNA reads as TGTGCCAGCAGCTTAGGGCCGAACAATCAGCCCCAGCATTTT. The V call is TRBV11-2, the J call TRBJ1-5; D unclear. The CDR3 spans 14 residues. The germline CDR1 and CDR2 sequences are SGHAT and FQNNGV. V was trimmed by 1 base and J by 3 bases, leaving 7 bases between them.

In nucleotides, the CDR3 is TGTGCCATCAGTGAGACCCTACAGGGGGGTCGTGGTAATGAGCAGTTCTTC. This codes for CAISETLQGGRGNEQFF. V is TRBV10-3 and J is TRBJ2-1, with 8 bases fitting TRBD1. Trimming at V came to 2 bases and at J to 7 bases, leaving 13 bases not matched to a gene. This CDR3 has 17 amino acids. CDR1 and CDR2 (germline): ENHRY, SYGVKD.

The chain combines TRBV20-1 with TRBJ2-7; no clear D gene. The V and J ends lost 5 bases and 6 bases respectively, with 11 bases between them. Germline V gene lookup returns CDR1 DFQATT and CDR2 SNEGSKA (reference sequence). The CDR3 consists of 11 residues. CDR3 amino acids: CSARQVGEQYF. As DNA, the CDR3 is TGCAGTGCTCGCCAGGTCGGCGAGCAGTACTTC.

In this sample, this clone turned up a few times. This chain joins TRBV30 and TRBJ1-2; D might be TRBD1 (5 bases). Germline lookup yields CDR1 GTSNPN and CDR2 SVGIG (reference sequence). The CDR3 runs 13 residues. The V end was cut by 0 bases, the J end by 6 bases, with 11 bases between. In DNA form, the CDR3 reads TGTGCCTGGAGTGTACGTGAAGGGGATGGCTACACCTTC. Protein sequence: CAWSVREGDGYTF.

This chain links TRBV5-6 with TRBJ1-1; TRBD1 matches 10 bases. Looked up from germline, CDR1 is SGHDT and CDR2 is YYEEEE. The length of the CDR3 is 14 residues. V lost 5 bases to trimming and J lost 6 bases; unmatched junction nucleotides: 7. The CDR3 loop is CASSSGQGFAEAFF. The CDR3 coding sequence is TGTGCCAGCAGTTCGGGACAGGGGTTCGCTGAAGCTTTCTTT. The entire variable domain, with the rest obtained from reference TRBV5-6 and TRBJ1-1, is as follows: DAGVTQSPTHLIKTRGQQVTLRCSPKSGHDTVSWYQQALGQGPQFIFQYYEEEERQRGNFPDRFSGHQFPNYSSELNVNALLLGDSALYLCASSSGQGFAEAFFGQGTRLTVV.

The chain recombines TRBV5-4 with TRBJ2-5; no firm D call. Germline lookup yields CDR1 SGHNT and CDR2 YYREEE (reference sequence). CDR3 length: 15 amino acids. The germline V and J ends were trimmed by 4 bases and 3 bases, with 16 bases remaining between them. CDR3 in amino acids: CASSPPSPSEETQYF. For the CDR3, the DNA is TGTGCCAGCAGCCCCCCTTCCCCGAGCGAAGAGACCCAGTACTTC.

The genes are TRBV18 and TRBJ1-2; perhaps TRBD1 as D (5 bases). V lost 6 bases and J 7 bases, leaving 18 bases between the germline ends. The V gene's germline CDR1 is KGHSH and CDR2 LQKENI. The CDR3 has 14 amino acids. CDR3 nucleotides: TGTGCCAGCTCCCCGACCGGGGGGGATAGTGGCTACACCTTC. It translates to CASSPTGGDSGYTF.

The chain employs TRBV6-1 and TRBJ1-1; weak D call: TRBD1 (5 bases). Germline V gene data show CDR1 as MNHNS and CDR2 as SASEGT. Trimming took off 2 bases at V and 0 bases at J, with 10 bases between the two ends. CDR3 length equals 15 residues. CDR3 DNA: TGTGCCAGCAGTGAACAGGGAAGGCTGAACACTGAAGCTTTCTTT. Its translation: CASSEQGRLNTEAFF.

There are a few counts of this clone. The rearrangement joins TRBV30 to TRBJ1-2, with TRBD1 identical over 7 bases. The CDR3 spans 14 residues. Germline loops: CDR1 GTSNPN, CDR2 SVGIG (reference sequence). Trimming took 2 bases from V and 3 from J; bases not matched to a gene: 6. Written as DNA, the CDR3 is TGTGCCTGGAGTCTTCAGGGGGGAGACTATGGCTACACCTTC. Amino acids: CAWSLQGGDYGYTF.

This clone was observed at least ten times. V gene TRBV29-1 combines with J gene TRBJ2-7; TRBD1 aligns across 9 bases. Trimming at V came to 7 bases and at J to 7 bases, leaving 8 bases not matched to a gene. Germline V gene data show CDR1 as SQVTM and CDR2 as ANQGSEA. The CDR3 length is 12 residues. CDR3 loop: CSAAGDRAEQYF. The CDR3 bases are TGCAGCGCGGCGGGGGACAGGGCGGAGCAGTACTTC.